A selection of T cell receptor beta chains follows, all from one sample in a study of blood T cell repertoires in COVID-19. Some clones are missing from TCRdb's copy, which holds only in-frame ones; the method was immunoSEQ multiplex PCR. The data hold about 330,000 clones, with around 87% observed a single time. The sample taken for sequencing was PBMCs or T cells enriched from blood (not recorded which). The receptors were gathered from a woman aged 25 to 39 who had recovered from COVID-19. Both conserved end residues are part of each CDR3. Fields, in order: V gene, clone size, J gene, D gene, CDR3 DNA, CDR3 protein. A D gene is named only where the DNA matches it firmly. Size tells how often a clone was seen (once, few, many) or the class of an expanded clone, and some rows leave it out.

V: TRBV11-2
size: .
J: TRBJ2-5
D: .
DNA: TGTGCCAGCAGCTTTCAGGGGCTCGCCCAAGAGACCCAGTACTTC
CDR3: CASSFQGLAQETQYF

V: TRBV7-9
size: .
J: TRBJ2-7
D: TRBD1
DNA: TGTGCCAGCAGCTTTAGGCAGGGGGTCGGCGAGCAGTACTTC
CDR3: CASSFRQGVGEQYF

V: TRBV5-6
size: once
J: TRBJ2-7
D: .
DNA: TGTGCCAGCAGCTTGTTCAGGGTCTCGTACGAGCAGTACTTC
CDR3: CASSLFRVSYEQYF

V: TRBV13
size: .
J: TRBJ2-7
D: TRBD1
DNA: TGTGCCAGCAGCCCAGGGGGCGCCCGGTGGGAGCAGTACTTC
CDR3: CASSPGGARWEQYF

V: TRBV7-2
size: .
J: TRBJ1-1
D: .
DNA: TGTGCCAGCAGCCCTAGGAGGGGTATGAACACTGAAGCTTTCTTT
CDR3: CASSPRRGMNTEAFF

V: TRBV27
size: .
J: TRBJ1-5
D: TRBD1
DNA: TGTGCCAGCAGTACAGGGGACGGCAATCAGCCCCAGCATTTT
CDR3: CASSTGDGNQPQHF

V: TRBV6-5
size: .
J: TRBJ2-7
D: TRBD2
DNA: TGTGCCAGCAGTTTAGCGGGGACCTCCTACGAGCAGTACTTC
CDR3: CASSLAGTSYEQYF

V: TRBV6-6
size: .
J: TRBJ1-3
D: .
DNA: TGTGCCAGCAGTTACGCGACAGGATCTGGAAACACCATATATTTT
CDR3: CASSYATGSGNTIYF

V: TRBV7-2
size: .
J: TRBJ1-5
D: .
DNA: TGTGCCAGCAGCACCCAGGGGAATAGCAATCAGCCCCAGCATTTT
CDR3: CASSTQGNSNQPQHF

V: TRBV10-3
size: .
J: TRBJ1-1
D: TRBD1
DNA: TGTGCCACTCCCGACAGGGCCACTGAAGCTTTCTTT
CDR3: CATPDRATEAFF

V: TRBV7-8
size: .
J: TRBJ1-1
D: TRBD1
DNA: TGTGCCAGCAGCTTTCCTCGACCGGGACAGGGTTTTGAAGCTTTCTTT
CDR3: CASSFPRPGQGFEAFF

V: TRBV7-2
size: .
J: TRBJ1-1
D: .
DNA: TGTGCCAGCAGCTTGTGGGGCAGGGCGAACACTGAAGCTTTCTTT
CDR3: CASSLWGRANTEAFF

V: TRBV9
size: .
J: TRBJ1-6
D: TRBD1
DNA: TGTGCCAGCAGCGTTGGACAGGGGAAGAATTCACCCCTCCACTTT
CDR3: CASSVGQGKNSPLHF

V: TRBV6-5
size: once
J: TRBJ2-3
D: .
DNA: TGTGCCAGCCGGAGGGGCTCTCTTTCAGATACGCAGTATTTT
CDR3: CASRRGSLSDTQYF

V: TRBV27
size: .
J: TRBJ1-5
D: .
DNA: TGTGCCAGCAGTTTTCCCCTCAATCAGCCCCAGCATTTT
CDR3: CASSFPLNQPQHF

V: TRBV4-3
size: .
J: TRBJ1-2
D: TRBD1
DNA: TGCGCCAGCAGCCAATGGACAGGGGGAGACTATGGCTACACCTTC
CDR3: CASSQWTGGDYGYTF

V: TRBV4-1
size: once
J: TRBJ2-7
D: .
DNA: TGCGCCAGCAGCCCAGAACCCGGATGGGGGGACGAGCAGTACTTC
CDR3: CASSPEPGWGDEQYF

V: TRBV5-1
size: .
J: TRBJ1-1
D: .
DNA: TGCGCCAGCAGCTTGTGGGGCGGGAACACTGAAGCTTTCTTT
CDR3: CASSLWGGNTEAFF

V: TRBV12-3/TRBV12-4
size: .
J: TRBJ2-3
D: .
DNA: TGTGCCAGCAGTCTTAACACAGATACGCAGTATTTT
CDR3: CASSLNTDTQYF